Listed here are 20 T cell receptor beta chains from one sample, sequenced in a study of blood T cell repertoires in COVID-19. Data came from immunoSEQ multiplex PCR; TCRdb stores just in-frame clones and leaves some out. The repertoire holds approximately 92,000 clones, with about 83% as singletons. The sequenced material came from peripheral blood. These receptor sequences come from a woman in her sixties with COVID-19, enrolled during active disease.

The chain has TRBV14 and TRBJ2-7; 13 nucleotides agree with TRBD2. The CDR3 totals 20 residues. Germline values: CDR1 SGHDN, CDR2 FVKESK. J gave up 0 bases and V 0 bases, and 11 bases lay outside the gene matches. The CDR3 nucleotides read TGTGCCAGCAGCCAAGATTCGGTGCGACTAGCGGGGGGCCTCTCCTACGAGCAGTACTTC. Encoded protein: CASSQDSVRLAGGLSYEQYF.

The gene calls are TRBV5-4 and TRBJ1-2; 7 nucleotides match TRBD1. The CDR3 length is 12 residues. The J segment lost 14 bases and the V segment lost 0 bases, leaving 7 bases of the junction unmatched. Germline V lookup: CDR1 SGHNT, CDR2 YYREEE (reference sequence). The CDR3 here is CASSLVGQARTF. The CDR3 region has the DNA TGTGCCAGCAGCTTGGTAGGACAGGCCCGAACCTTC. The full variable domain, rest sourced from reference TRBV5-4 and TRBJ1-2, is ETGVTQSPTHLIKTRGQQVTLRCSSQSGHNTVSWYQQALGQGPQFIFQYYREEENGRGNFPPRFSGLQFPNYSSELNVNALELDDSALYLCASSLVGQARTFGSGTRLTVV.

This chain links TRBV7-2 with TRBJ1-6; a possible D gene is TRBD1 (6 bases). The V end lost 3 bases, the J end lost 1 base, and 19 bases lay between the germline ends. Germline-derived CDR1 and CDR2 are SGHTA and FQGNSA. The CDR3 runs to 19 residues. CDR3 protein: CASSLVGAGGRSYNSPLHF. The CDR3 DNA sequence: TGTGCCAGCAGCTTGGTCGGGGCGGGGGGGCGATCCTATAATTCACCCCTCCACTTT.

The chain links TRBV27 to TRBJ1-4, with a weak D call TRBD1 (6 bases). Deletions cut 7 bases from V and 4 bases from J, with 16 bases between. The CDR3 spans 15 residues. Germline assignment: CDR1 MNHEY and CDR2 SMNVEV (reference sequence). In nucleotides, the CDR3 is TGTGCCAGCACCGGACGGGGCAGGGGTAATGAAAAACTGTTTTTT. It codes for CASTGRGRGNEKLFF.

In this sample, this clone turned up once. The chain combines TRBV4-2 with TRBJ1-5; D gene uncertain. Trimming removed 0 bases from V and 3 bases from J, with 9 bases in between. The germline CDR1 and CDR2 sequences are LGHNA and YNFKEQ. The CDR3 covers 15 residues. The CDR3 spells CASSQERFPNQPQHF. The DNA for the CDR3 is TGTGCCAGCAGCCAAGAGAGGTTCCCCAATCAGCCCCAGCATTTT.

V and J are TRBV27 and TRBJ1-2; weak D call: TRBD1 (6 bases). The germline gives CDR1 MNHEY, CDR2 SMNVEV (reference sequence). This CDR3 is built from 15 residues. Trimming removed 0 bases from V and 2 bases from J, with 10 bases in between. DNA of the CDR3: TGTGCCAGCAGTTTATCTCCAGGGGCAAACTATGGCTACACCTTC. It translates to CASSLSPGANYGYTF.

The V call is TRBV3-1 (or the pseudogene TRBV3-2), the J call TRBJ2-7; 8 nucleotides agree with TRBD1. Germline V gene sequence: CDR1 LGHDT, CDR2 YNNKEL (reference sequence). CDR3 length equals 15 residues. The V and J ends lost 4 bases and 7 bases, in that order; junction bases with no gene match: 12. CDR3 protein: CASSRGTGPSQEQYF. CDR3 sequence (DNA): TGTGCCAGCAGCCGAGGGACAGGACCCTCTCAAGAGCAGTACTTC.

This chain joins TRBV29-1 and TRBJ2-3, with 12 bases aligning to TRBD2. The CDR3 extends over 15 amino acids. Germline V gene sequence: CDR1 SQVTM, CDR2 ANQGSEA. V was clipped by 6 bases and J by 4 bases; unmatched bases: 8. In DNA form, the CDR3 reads TGCAGCGTAGAAATACTAGCGGGGGGTGCAGATACGCAGTATTTT. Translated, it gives CSVEILAGGADTQYF.

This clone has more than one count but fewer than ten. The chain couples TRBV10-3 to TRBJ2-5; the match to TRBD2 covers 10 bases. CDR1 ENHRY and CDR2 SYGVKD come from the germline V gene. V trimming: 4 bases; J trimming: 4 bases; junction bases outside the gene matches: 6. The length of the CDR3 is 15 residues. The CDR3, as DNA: TGTGCCATCAGTGGAGCGGGGGGGGGTCGAGAGACCCAGTACTTC. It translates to CAISGAGGGRETQYF.

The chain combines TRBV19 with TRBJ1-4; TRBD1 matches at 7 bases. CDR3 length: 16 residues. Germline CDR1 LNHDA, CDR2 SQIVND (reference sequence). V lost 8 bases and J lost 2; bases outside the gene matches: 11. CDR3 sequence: CASGERYRGTNEKLFF. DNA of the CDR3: TGTGCCAGTGGCGAGCGCTACAGGGGTACTAATGAAAAACTGTTTTTT.

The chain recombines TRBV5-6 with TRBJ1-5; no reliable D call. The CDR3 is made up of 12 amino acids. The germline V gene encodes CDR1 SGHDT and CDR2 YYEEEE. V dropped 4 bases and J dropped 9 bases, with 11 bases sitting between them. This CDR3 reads CASSSSRGPQHF. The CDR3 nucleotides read TGTGCCAGCAGCAGTAGTCGGGGGCCCCAGCATTTT. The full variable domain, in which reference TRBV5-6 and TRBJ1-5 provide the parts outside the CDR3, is DAGVTQSPTHLIKTRGQQVTLRCSPKSGHDTVSWYQQALGQGPQFIFQYYEEEERQRGNFPDRFSGHQFPNYSSELNVNALLLGDSALYLCASSSSRGPQHFGDGTRLSIL.

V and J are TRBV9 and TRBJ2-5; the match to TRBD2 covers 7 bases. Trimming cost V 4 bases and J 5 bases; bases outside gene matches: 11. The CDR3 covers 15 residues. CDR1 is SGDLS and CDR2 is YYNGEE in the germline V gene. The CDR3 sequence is CASSPHGGKKETQYF. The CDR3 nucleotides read TGTGCCAGCAGCCCACACGGGGGGAAGAAGGAGACCCAGTACTTC.

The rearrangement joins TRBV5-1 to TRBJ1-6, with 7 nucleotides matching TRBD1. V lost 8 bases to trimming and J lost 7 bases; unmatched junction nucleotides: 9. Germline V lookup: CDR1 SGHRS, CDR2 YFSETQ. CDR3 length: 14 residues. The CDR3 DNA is TGCGCCAGTTCGACCGGGACAGCGAATTCACCCCTCCACTTT. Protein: CASSTGTANSPLHF.

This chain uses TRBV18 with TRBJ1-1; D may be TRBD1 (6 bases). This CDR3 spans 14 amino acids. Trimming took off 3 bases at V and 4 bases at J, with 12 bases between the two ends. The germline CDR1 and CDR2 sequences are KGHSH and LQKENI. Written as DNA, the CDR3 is TGTGCCAGCTCACCCGGGGTGGGGGCCACTGAAGCTTTCTTT. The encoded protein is CASSPGVGATEAFF. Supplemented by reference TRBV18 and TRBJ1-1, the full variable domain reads NAGVMQNPRHLVRRRGQEARLRCSPMKGHSHVYWYRQLPEEGLKFMVYLQKENIIDESGMPKERFSAEFPKEGPSILRIQQVVRGDSAAYFCASSPGVGATEAFFGQGTRLTVV.

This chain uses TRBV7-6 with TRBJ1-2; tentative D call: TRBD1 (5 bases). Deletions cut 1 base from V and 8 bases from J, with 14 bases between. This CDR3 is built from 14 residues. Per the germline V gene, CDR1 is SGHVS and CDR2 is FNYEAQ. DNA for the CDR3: TGTGCCAGCAGCTTAGGGGCTGGGGCCTTGGGCTACACCTTC. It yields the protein CASSLGAGALGYTF.

The CDR3 spells CASSLDHRGFGYTF. The CDR3 DNA follows: TGTGCCAGCAGCTTAGACCACAGGGGATTTGGCTACACCTTC. The rearrangement links TRBV11-3 to TRBJ1-2; 7 bases line up with TRBD1. V lost 0 bases to trimming and J lost 7 bases; unmatched junction nucleotides: 5. The CDR3 has 14 residues. The V gene's germline CDR1 is SGHNT and CDR2 YENEEA.

The CDR3 DNA is TGTGCCAGCAGTGACCTAGCGGGGGGTAAAGAGACCCAGTACTTC. Residues: CASSDLAGGKETQYF. The V gene is TRBV2, the J gene TRBJ2-5; 11 nucleotides line up with TRBD2. Germline CDR1 SNHLY, CDR2 FYNNEI. CDR3 length equals 15 residues. The J segment lost 3 bases and the V segment lost 3 bases, leaving 3 bases of the junction unmatched. Supplemented by reference TRBV2 and TRBJ2-5, the full variable domain reads EPEVTQTPSHQVTQMGQEVILRCVPISNHLYFYWYRQILGQKVEFLVSFYNNEISEKSEIFDDQFSVERPDGSNFTLKIRSTKLEDSAMYFCASSDLAGGKETQYFGPGTRLLVL.

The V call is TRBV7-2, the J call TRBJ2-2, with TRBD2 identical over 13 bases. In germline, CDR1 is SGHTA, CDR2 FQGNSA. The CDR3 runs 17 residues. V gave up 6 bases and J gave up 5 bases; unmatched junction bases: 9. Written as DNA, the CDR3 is TGTGCCAGCAGGTATCCCGGGACTAGCGGGGATACCGGGGAGCTGTTTTTT. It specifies CASRYPGTSGDTGELFF.

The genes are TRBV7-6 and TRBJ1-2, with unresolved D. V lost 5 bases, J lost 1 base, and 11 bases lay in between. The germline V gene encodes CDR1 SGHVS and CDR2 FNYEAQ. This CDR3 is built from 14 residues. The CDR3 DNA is TGTGCCAGCAGCCCCCAGGTCAATAACTATGGCTACACCTTC. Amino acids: CASSPQVNNYGYTF. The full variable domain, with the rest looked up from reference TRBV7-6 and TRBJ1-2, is GAGVSQSPRYKVTKRGQDVALRCDPISGHVSLYWYRQALGQGPEFLTYFNYEAQQDKSGLPNDRFSAERPEGSISTLTIQRTEQRDSAMYRCASSPQVNNYGYTFGSGTRLTVV.

The CDR3, as DNA: TGTGCCAGCAGCTTCTACAGGGGAGCAACTAATGAAAAACTGTTTTTT. It codes for CASSFYRGATNEKLFF. The chain links TRBV7-2 to TRBJ1-4, with TRBD1 matching over 7 bases. CDR1 and CDR2 from the germline V gene are SGHTA and FQGNSA. The CDR3 has 16 amino acids. V shed 3 bases and J 0 bases; nucleotides not matched to a gene: 4.